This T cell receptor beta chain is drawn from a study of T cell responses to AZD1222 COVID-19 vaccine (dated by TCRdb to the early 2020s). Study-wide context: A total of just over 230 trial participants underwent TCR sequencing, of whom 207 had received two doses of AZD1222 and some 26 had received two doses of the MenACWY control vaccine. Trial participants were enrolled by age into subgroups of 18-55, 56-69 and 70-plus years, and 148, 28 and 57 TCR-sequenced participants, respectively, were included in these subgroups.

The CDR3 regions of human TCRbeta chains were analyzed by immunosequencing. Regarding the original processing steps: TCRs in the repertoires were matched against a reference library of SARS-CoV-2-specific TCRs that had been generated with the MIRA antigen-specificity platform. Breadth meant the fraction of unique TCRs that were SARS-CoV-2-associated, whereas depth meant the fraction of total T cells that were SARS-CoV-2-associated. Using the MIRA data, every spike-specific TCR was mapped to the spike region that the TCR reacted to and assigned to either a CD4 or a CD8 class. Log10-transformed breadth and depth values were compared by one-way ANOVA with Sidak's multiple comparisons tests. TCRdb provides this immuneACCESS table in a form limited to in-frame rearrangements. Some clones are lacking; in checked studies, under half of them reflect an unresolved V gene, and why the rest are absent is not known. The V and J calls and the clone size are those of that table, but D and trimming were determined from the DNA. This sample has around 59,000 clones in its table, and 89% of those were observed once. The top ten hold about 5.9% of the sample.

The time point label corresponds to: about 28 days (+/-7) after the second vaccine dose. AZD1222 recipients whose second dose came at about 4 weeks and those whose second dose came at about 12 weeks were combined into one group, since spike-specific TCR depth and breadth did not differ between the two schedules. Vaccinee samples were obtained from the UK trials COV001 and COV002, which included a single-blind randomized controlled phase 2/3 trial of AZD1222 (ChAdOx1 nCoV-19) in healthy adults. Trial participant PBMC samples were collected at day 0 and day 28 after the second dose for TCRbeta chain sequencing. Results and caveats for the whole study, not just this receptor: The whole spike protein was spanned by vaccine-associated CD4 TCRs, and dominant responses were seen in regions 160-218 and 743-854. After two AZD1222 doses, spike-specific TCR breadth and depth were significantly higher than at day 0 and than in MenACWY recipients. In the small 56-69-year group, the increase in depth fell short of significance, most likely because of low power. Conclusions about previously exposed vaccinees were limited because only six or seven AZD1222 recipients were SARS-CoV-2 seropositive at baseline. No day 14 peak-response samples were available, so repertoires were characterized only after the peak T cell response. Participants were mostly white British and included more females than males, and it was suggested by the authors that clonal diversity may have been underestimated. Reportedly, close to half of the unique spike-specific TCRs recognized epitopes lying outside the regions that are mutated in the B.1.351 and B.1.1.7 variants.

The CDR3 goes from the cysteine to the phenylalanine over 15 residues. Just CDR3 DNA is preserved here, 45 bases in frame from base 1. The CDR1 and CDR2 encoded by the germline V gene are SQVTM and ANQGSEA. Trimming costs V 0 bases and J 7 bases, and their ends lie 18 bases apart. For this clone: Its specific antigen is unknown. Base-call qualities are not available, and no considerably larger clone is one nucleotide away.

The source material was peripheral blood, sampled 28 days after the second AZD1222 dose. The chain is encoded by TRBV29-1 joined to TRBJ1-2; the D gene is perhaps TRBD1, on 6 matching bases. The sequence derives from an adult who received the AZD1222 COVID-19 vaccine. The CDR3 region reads CSVEEGAGEFAGYTF. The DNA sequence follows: TGCAGCGTTGAAGAAGGGGCAGGGGAATTTGCTGGCTACACCTTC.